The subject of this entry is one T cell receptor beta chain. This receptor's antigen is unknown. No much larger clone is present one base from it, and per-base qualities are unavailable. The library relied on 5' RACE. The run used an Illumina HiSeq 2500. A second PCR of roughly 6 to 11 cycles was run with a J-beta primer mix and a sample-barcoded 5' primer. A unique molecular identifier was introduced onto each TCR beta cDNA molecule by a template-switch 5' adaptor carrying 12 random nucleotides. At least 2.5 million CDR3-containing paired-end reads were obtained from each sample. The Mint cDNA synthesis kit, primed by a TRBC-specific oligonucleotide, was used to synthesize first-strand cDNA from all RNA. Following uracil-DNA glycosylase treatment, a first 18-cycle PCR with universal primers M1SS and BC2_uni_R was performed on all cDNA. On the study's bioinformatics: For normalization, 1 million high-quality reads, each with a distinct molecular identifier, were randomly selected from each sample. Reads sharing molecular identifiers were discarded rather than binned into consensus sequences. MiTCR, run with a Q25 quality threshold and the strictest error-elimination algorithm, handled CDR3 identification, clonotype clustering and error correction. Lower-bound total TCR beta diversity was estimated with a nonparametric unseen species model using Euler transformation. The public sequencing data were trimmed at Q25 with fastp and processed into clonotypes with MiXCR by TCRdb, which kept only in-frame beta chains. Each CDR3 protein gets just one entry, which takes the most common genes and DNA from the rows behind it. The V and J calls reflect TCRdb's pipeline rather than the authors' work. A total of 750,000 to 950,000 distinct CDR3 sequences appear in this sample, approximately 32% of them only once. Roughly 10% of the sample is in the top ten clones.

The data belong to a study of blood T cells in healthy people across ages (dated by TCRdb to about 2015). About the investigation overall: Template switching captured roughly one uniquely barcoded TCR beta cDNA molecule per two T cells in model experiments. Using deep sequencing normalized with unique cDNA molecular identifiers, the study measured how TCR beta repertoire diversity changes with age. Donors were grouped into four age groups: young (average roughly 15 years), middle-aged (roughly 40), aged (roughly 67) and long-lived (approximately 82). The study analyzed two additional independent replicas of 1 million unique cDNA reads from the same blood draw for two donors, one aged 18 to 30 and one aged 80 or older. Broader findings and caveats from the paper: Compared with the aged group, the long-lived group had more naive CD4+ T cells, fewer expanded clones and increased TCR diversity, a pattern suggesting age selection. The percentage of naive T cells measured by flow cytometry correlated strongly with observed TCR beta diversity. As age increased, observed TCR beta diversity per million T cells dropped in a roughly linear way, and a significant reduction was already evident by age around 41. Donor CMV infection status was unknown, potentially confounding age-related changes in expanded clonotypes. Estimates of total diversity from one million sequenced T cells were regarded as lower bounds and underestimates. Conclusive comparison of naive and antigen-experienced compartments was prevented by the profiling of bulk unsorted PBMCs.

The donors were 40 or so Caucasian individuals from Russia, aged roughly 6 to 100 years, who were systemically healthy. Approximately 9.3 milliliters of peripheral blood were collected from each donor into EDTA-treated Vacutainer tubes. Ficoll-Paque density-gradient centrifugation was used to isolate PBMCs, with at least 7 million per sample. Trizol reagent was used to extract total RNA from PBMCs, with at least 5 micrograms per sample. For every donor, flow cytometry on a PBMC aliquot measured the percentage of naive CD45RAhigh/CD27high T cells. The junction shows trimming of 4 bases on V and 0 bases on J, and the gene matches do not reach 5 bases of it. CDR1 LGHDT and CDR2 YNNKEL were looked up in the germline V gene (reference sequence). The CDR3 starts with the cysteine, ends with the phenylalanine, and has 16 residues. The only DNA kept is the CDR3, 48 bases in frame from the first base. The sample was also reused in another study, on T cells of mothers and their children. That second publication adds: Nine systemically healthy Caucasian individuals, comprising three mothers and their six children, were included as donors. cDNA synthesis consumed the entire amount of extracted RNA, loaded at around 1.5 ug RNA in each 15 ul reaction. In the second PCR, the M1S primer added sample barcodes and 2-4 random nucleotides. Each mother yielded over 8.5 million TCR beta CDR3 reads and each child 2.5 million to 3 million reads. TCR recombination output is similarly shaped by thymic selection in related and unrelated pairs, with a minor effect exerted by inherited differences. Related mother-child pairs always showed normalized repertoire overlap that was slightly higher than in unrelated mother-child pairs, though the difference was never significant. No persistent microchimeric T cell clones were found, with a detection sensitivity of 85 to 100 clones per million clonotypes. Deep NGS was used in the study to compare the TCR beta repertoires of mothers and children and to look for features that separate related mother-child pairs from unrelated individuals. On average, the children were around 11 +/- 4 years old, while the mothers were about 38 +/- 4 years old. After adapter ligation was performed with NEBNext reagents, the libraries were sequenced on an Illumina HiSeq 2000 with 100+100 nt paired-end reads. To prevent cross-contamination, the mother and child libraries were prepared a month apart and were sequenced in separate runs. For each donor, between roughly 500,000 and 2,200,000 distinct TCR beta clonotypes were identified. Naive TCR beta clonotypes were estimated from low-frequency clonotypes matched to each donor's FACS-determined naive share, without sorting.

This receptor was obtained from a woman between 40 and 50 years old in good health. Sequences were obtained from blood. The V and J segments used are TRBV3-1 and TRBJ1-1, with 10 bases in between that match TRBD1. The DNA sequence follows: TGTGCCAGCAGCCTTTGGGGACAGGGGATGAACACTGAAGCTTTCTTT. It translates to CASSLWGQGMNTEAFF.